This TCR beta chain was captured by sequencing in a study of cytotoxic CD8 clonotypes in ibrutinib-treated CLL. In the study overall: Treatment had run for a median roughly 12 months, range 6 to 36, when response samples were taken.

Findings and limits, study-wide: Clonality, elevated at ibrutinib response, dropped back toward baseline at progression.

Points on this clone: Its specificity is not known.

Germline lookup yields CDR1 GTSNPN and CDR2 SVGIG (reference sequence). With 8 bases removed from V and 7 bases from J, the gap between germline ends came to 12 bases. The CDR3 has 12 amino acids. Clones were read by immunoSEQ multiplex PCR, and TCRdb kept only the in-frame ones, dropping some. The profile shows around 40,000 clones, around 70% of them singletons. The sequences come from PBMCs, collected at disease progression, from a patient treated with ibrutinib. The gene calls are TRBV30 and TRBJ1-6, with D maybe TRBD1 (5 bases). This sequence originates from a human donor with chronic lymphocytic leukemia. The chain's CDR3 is CALGTGNSPLHF. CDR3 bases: TGTGCCCTGGGGACTGGGAATTCACCCCTCCACTTT.